This T cell receptor (beta chain) was recovered during a study of T cells in Graves' hyperthyroidism and ophthalmopathy. General study points: Most thyroid clonotypes that were expanded above 0.001 also turned up in blood.

The CDR3 consists of 13 residues. The ends were cut back, 0 bases at V and 5 bases at J, with 6 bases in the middle. Germline values: CDR1 KGHDR, CDR2 SFDVKD. Researchers barred patients who had uncontrolled infection, other autoimmune disease, pregnancy or lactation. With regard to this clonotype: Its target is unknown.

TCR beta CDR3 region amplification was performed from RNA transcripts. The study used the HTBI primer set for a first-round RT-PCR of the TCR CDR3. TCRdb itself ran the multiplex PCR reads through MiXCR, one entry per CDR3 protein. The sample lists roughly 570,000 distinct CDR3 sequences; 46% were seen once. The V gene is TRBV24-1, the J gene TRBJ2-5; D unresolved. Sample: peripheral blood or thyroid tissue (not recorded which). The clonotype comes from a woman younger than 35 with Graves' hyperthyroidism. CDR3 bases: TGTGCCACCAGTGATTTGGCCTACGAGACCCAGTACTTC. It is translated as CATSDLAYETQYF.